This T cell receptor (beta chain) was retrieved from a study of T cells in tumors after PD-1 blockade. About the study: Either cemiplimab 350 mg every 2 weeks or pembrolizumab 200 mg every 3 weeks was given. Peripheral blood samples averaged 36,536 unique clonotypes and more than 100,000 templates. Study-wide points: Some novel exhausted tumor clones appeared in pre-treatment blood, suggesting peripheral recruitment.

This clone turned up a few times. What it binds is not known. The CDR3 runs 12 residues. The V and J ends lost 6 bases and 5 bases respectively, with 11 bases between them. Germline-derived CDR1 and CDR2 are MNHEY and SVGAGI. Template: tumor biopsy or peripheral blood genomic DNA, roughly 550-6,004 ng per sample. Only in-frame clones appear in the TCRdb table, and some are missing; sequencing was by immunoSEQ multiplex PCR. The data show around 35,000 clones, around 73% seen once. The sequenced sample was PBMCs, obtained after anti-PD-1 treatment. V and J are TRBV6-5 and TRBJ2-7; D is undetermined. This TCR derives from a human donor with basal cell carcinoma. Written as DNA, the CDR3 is TGTGCCAGCAGACAAAATCCGGACGAGCAGTACTTC. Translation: CASRQNPDEQYF.